This T cell receptor beta chain was found in a study of cytomegalovirus exposure and HLA in healthy donors (dated by TCRdb to about 2017). Study-wide context: In an earlier analysis of under 600 of the donors, 276 Gb of sequence data and 100 million or so unique TCR beta sequences from about 190 million T cells were reported. Approximately 310 gigabases of sequencing data and 70 million to 100 million unique TCR sequences made up an early release that covered some 640 HLA-typed donors. Among the roughly 410 genotyped donors, under 90% belonged to the genetic ancestry cluster associated with self-reported Caucasian donors. The study aimed to test whether cataloging public T cell receptors could reveal signatures of past pathogen exposure. The T cell repertoires of under 700 subjects were profiled by immunosequencing and related to cytomegalovirus serostatus. A separate validation cohort of over 95 different subjects was used in addition to the approximately 670-subject first cohort. High-throughput TCR immunosequencing, statistical association of individual TCRs with disease status, and machine learning were combined to predict cytomegalovirus infection status. In a later analysis, previously published TCR beta repertoires from more than 500 donors were re-analyzed and high-resolution HLA genotyping was added so that TCR occurrence patterns could be studied. The later analysis used no new phenotypic data to find candidate immune exposures, relying instead on TCR beta sequences and their occurrence across donors. An earlier analysis of 500 to 750 of the donors applied high-throughput TCR beta sequencing to assess whether each TCR beta V gene segment acted as functional or pseudogenic. Donor age, sex, ethnicity and CMV serostatus were compiled alongside the repertoire data. A later genetic analysis took genome-wide SNP genotypes for about 65% of the 666 donors and used that subset as a discovery cohort. Every discovery cohort repertoire had been produced on one sequencing platform. HLA typing covered class I and class II loci at four-digit resolution. The number of donors typed differed by locus, with about 620-630 for A, B, C, DRB1 and DQB1, around 560 for DQA1, 600 to 610 for DPA1, and some 470 for DPB1. A handful of DR-DQ haplotypes were handled as single units for association and clustering because linkage in the cohort was strong. Among some 410 genotyped donors of the cohort, an average of around 240,000 unique TCR beta nucleotide sequences were sequenced per donor, around 20% of them non-productive.

This clone has just a few counts. Its antigen remains unidentified. No base qualities exist here, and no much larger clone lies one base off it. In total, 600 or so healthy bone marrow donors made up the cohort. At the time of sampling, all cohort members were nominally healthy, though unrecorded immune exposures were likely present. The donor tested CMV seropositive, placing the donor among the roughly 270 seropositive members of the cohort. A peripheral blood sample was collected from each donor, and TCR beta sequencing was performed on peripheral blood mononuclear cells. Genomic DNA extraction from the blood cell samples was performed with the Qiagen DNeasy Blood Extraction Kit. CDR1 and CDR2 are read off the germline V gene as MNHNS and SASEGT. At the junction V is shortened by 5 bases and J by 6 bases, with 14 bases in between. Reading from cysteine to phenylalanine, the CDR3 counts 14 amino acids. Just the 42-base CDR3 DNA is kept, in frame starting at base 1.

Study-wide findings and limitations: A cluster of highly shared sequence variants was judged likely to be a technical artifact of the sequencing pipeline. The earlier analysis of fewer than 750 of the donors excluded roughly 17 rarely observed V segments, including chromosome 9 orphons, because counts were too low. An association between a missense DCLRE1C variant and V-gene and J-gene trimming of TCR beta chains was found in a later genetic analysis and replicated in an independent cohort. Broadly in line with IMGT annotations, most TCR beta V segments showed up in productive rearrangements about 87% or about 30% of the time in an earlier analysis of a few hundred of the donors. A total of 150 to 200 TCR beta chains were listed by the study as associated with cytomegalovirus. While some public TCRs were present in many individuals, most TCR sequences turned up only very rarely across donors. A later analysis found that most CMV-associated TCR beta chains appeared HLA-restricted, with HLA associations seemingly driven largely by CMV exposure. According to a later genetic analysis, donors in an Asian-associated ancestry cluster had fewer N-insertions in productive TCRs than the roughly 670-donor mean. A later analysis reported that several top co-occurrence clusters appeared linked to parvovirus B19, influenza, CMV and Epstein-Barr virus. Sequencing depth was assumed to be roughly uniform across donors in the presence/absence analyses, though that assumption may not hold. Some IMGT-functional V segments, including TRBV6-2 and TRBV6-3, could not be told apart with the 87-base-pair reads, so those segments were excluded. Strong co-occurrence of HLA alleles, especially DR and DQ, made assigning TCR associations to individual alleles difficult. The classifier was reported to diagnose cytomegalovirus status with high specificity and sensitivity in both the original and validation cohorts. Linkage disequilibrium might explain the correlated functional status among segregating V segments, but an unknown experimental factor could not be excluded. In this cohort, only TCR beta chains were sequenced, and detectable features were limited by the absence of alpha or paired-chain data. A further reported finding was that TCR beta sequences accurately predicted the HLA-A and HLA-B alleles for most subjects in the first cohort. Because some donors lacked HLA typing at each locus, the association tests relied only on the typed subset. The authors suggested that the approach could potentially be generalized to other disease states and immunological phenotypes. In a later analysis, TCR association rates were found to vary across HLA loci, with the most associated TCRs seen for DRB1 alleles and the fewest for HLA-C alleles. A few of the identified cytomegalovirus-associated TCR beta chains were confirmed in vitro to be specific for cytomegalovirus antigens. The only immune exposure information available for the cohort was CMV serostatus. Compared with equally common non-associated chains, HLA-associated TCR beta chains in a later analysis were more clonally expanded and had lower generation probabilities. In a later analysis, some 18,000 TCR beta sequences were associated with specific HLA alleles at a false discovery rate of 0.05.

Library prep was done by the immunoSEQ multiplex PCR assay. For the multiplex PCR, a mixture combining 60 forward primers for TCR Vbeta segments and 13 reverse primers for TCR Jbeta segments was used. The CDR3 region of rearranged TCR beta genes was amplified from genomic DNA with a multiplex PCR assay. On the Illumina HiSeq System, the amplified TCR beta libraries were sequenced as 87-base-pair reads. The paper's processing steps were these. In a later analysis, about 80 million unique TCR beta chains were counted across the approximately 670 repertoires, and about 9.9 million of these chains were shared by at least two donors. Raw reads were error-corrected and collapsed into unique sequences with a nearest-neighbor algorithm that merged closely related sequences to remove PCR and sequencing errors. CDR3 sequences were aligned to IMGT reference sequences to assign V, D and J gene segments. Each retained sequence needed at least a six-nucleotide match to both a V gene segment and a J gene segment. Rearrangements were called productive when the CDR3 lacked stop codons and stayed in frame with V and J; all others were non-productive. Following IMGT convention, CDR3 was defined as the stretch from the second conserved V-encoded cysteine to the conserved J-encoded phenylalanine. Sequences without an unambiguous match to a single V gene segment were excluded from the earlier analysis of several hundred of the donors. In an earlier analysis of approximately 500 of the donors, a V segment was called functional when productive rearrangements were above 56.7%, and segregating when the standard deviation between donors exceeded 5%. A statistical classification framework was built for diagnosing cytomegalovirus status from the catalog of TCR beta chain sequences. In a later analysis, V and J genes were assigned by comparing TCR nucleotide sequences against IMGT/GENE-DB human TR gene sequences. In a later analysis, CDR3 sequences and most-parsimonious VDJ recombination scenarios were assigned using the TCRdist pipeline. In a later analysis, each TCR beta chain was defined by its CDR3 amino acid sequence together with its V-gene family, and reads lacking a unique V-gene family were excluded. To address suspected cross-contamination and a sequencing artifact, a later analysis removed approximately 590 highly shared, low-generation-probability nucleotide sequences. In a later analysis, a clonal expansion index for each public chain was calculated from normalized within-repertoire ranks of inferred template counts. In a later analysis, generation probabilities were computed using a VDJ recombination model fitted to out-of-frame rearrangements, and the results were checked against IGoR. A later analysis scored TCR-TCR, TCR-HLA and TCR-CMV co-occurrence with hypergeometric tests, applying a repertoire-size bias correction to TCR pairs. A later analysis estimated false discovery rates by permuting HLA or CMV assignments 20 times. A later analysis grouped co-occurring TCRs with DBSCAN, adding TCRdist sequence similarity when clustering within HLA-allele-positive subsets. Repertoires with fewer than 30,000 or more than 120,000 public chains, plus five repertoires with anomalous nucleotide sharing, were excluded from co-occurrence clustering. Not all clones reach the TCRdb copy of this immuneACCESS table, which keeps in-frame sequences only. Checked studies attribute under half of the gap to unresolved V genes and leave the rest unexplained. For V, J and clone size, that table is used; D and trimming come from the DNA. This sample comprises 150,000 to 200,000 clones, roughly 10% of them detected only once. The ten largest account for approximately 1.5% of the sample.

The sample was PBMCs. This sequence uses TRBV6-1 and TRBJ2-1; no D segment can be confidently identified. The clonotype originates from a woman in her 30s in good health and CMV-seropositive. The CDR3 reads as follows: CASSLASSGNEQFF. The bases are TGTGCCAGCAGTTTAGCCTCCTCCGGCAATGAGCAGTTCTTC.